One and the same sample provided the 4 T cell receptor beta chains below, sequenced in a study of blood T cell repertoires in COVID-19. TCRdb's copy holds only in-frame clones and misses some; the assay was immunoSEQ multiplex PCR. The table shows 250,000 to 350,000 clones, with around nine tenths occurring only once. What was sequenced was PBMCs or T cells enriched from blood (not recorded which). These TCRs come from a woman between 50 and 59 years old who had been exposed to COVID-19.

In DNA, the CDR3 is TGTGCCAGCAGTTACTCGATCCGGGGTGGAGCTTTCTTT. It encodes CASSYSIRGGAFF. V is TRBV6-5 and J is TRBJ1-1, with unresolved D. CDR3 length equals 13 residues. CDR1 and CDR2 (germline): MNHEY, SVGAGI. V lost 0 bases and J lost 10, with 12 bases in between.

This clone has only one observation. The rearrangement links TRBV5-4 to TRBJ1-5; D is possibly TRBD1 (6 bases). CDR1 and CDR2 from the germline V gene are SGHNT and YYREEE (reference sequence). The CDR3 runs 15 residues. Between the trimmed V and J ends, which lost 8 bases and 1 base, there was a span of 16 bases. The CDR3 DNA follows: TGTGCCAGGGGGGCTGTAAAAGGGAGCAATCAGCCCCAGCATTTT. It codes for CARGAVKGSNQPQHF.

This clone has just one count. The chain recombines TRBV10-3 with TRBJ1-5; D gene uncertain. In germline, CDR1 is ENHRY, CDR2 SYGVKD. Trimming removed 3 bases at V and 3 bases at J, with 9 bases between. The CDR3 runs to 14 residues. As DNA, the CDR3 is TGTGCCATCAGTGATGGCGGATTCAATCAGCCCCAGCATTTT. This sequence encodes CAISDGGFNQPQHF.

The J gene is TRBJ2-3, the V gene TRBV5-1; D ambiguous. Trimming shortened V by 4 bases and J by 1 base, and 4 bases separated the two germline ends. Germline values: CDR1 SGHRS, CDR2 YFSETQ. CDR3 length equals 12 residues. The CDR3 reads CASSERTDTQYF. As DNA, the CDR3 is TGCGCCAGCAGCGAGCGCACAGATACGCAGTATTTT.